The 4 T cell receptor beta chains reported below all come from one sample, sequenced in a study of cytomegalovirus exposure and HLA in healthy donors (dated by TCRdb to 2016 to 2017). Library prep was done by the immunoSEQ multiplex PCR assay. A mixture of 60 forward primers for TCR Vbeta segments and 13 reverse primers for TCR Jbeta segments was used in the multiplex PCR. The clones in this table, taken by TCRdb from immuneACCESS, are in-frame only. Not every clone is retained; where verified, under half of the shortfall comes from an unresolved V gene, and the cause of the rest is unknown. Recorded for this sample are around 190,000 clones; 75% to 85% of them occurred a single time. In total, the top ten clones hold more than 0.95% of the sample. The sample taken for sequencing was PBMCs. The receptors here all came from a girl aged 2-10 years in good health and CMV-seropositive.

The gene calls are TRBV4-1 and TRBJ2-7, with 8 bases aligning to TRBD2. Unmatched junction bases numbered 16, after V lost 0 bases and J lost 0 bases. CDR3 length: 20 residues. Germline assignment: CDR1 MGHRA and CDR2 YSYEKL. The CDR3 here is CASSQDAGGRLLGASYEQYF. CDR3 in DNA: TGCGCCAGCAGCCAAGATGCGGGAGGCAGGCTACTAGGGGCCTCCTACGAGCAGTACTTC.

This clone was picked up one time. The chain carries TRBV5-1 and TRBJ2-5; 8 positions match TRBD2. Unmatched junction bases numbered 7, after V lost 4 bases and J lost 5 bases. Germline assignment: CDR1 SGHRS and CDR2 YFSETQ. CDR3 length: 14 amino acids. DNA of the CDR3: TGCGCCAGCAGCCTCTTCGGCGGGGGGGAGACCCAGTACTTC. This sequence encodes CASSLFGGGETQYF.

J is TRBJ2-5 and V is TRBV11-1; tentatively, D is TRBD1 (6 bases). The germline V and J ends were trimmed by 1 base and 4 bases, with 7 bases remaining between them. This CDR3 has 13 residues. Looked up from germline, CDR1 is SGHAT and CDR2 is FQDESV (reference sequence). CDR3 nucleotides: TGTGCCAGCAGCTTAGTAGGGGGAGAGACCCAGTACTTC. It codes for CASSLVGGETQYF. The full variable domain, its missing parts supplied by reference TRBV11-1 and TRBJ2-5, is EAEVAQSPRYKITEKSQAVAFWCDPISGHATLYWYRQILGQGPELLVQFQDESVVDDSQLPKDRFSAERLKGVDSTLKIQPAELGDSAMYLCASSLVGGETQYFGPGTRLLVL.

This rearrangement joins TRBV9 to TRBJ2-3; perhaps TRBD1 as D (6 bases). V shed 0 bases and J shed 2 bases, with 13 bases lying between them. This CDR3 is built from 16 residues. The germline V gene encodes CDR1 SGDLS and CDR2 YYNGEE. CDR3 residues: CASSVANRAITDTQYF. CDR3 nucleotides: TGTGCCAGCAGCGTAGCTAACAGGGCTATCACAGATACGCAGTATTTT.